Listed here are 27 T cell receptor beta chains from one sample, sequenced in a study of blood T cell repertoires in COVID-19. Measured with immunoSEQ multiplex PCR; TCRdb has only the in-frame clones, and not every one. The sample contains tens of thousands of clones, about nine tenths of which appear only once. The sample taken for sequencing was peripheral blood. The receptors shown here come from a human donor in a cohort sampled during active COVID-19.

The CDR3 here is CASSVAGTGGYYGYTF. CDR3 nucleotides: TGTGCCAGCAGCGTAGCAGGGACAGGGGGCTACTATGGCTACACCTTC. V gene TRBV9 combines with J gene TRBJ1-2; 12 nucleotides align to TRBD1. CDR1 and CDR2 from the germline V gene are SGDLS and YYNGEE. V shed 0 bases, J shed 3 bases, and the junction held 3 bases outside the gene matches. The CDR3 totals 16 residues.

The chain combines TRBV6-5 with TRBJ2-7, with 8 bases matching TRBD1. Per germline, CDR1 MNHEY and CDR2 SVGAGI. This CDR3 region has 14 residues. With 8 bases clipped from V and 4 bases from J, the junction kept 10 bases outside the gene matches. The CDR3 is CASESGQGTYEQYF. CDR3 bases: TGTGCCAGCGAGTCCGGACAGGGTACGTACGAGCAGTACTTC.

V and J are TRBV6-5 and TRBJ2-6; perhaps TRBD1 as D (5 bases). This CDR3 contains 16 residues. With 4 bases removed from V and 0 bases from J, the gap between germline ends came to 10 bases. CDR1 and CDR2 from the germline V gene are MNHEY and SVGAGI. In nucleotides, the CDR3 is TGTGCCAGCAGTTCAAGGACAAACTCTGGGGCCAACGTCCTGACTTTC. Amino acid sequence: CASSSRTNSGANVLTF.

The chain links TRBV18 to TRBJ1-2; 11 positions match TRBD1. From germline, CDR1 is KGHSH and CDR2 LQKENI. The trim removed 6 bases at V and 4 bases at J, leaving 25 bases unmatched. The CDR3 is 21 residues long. CDR3 residues: CASSYMKGLSAGTGGIYGYTF. In DNA, the CDR3 is TGTGCCAGCTCGTACATGAAAGGTCTATCCGCCGGGACAGGGGGAATCTATGGCTACACCTTC.

The rearrangement links TRBV12-3 or TRBV12-4 to TRBJ1-2, with 11 bases identical to TRBD1. This CDR3 comprises 13 residues. Unmatched junction bases numbered 4, after V lost 5 bases and J lost 8 bases. The CDR3 spells CASSRTGGQGYTF. The CDR3, as DNA: TGTGCCAGCAGTAGGACAGGGGGCCAGGGCTACACCTTC.

CDR3 protein: CASSYRNRGYEGQYF. The CDR3 coding sequence is TGTGCCAGCAGTTATAGGAACAGGGGGTACGAGGGGCAGTACTTC. The V and J genes are TRBV6-5 and TRBJ2-7; 8 bases match TRBD1. CDR3 length: 15 residues. The V segment lost 3 bases and the J segment 9 bases; nucleotides outside the gene matches: 13. Germline values: CDR1 MNHEY, CDR2 SVGAGI.

The table lists this clone with a few counts. The rearrangement uses TRBV5-1 and TRBJ2-7; 7 bases align to TRBD1. The CDR3 sequence is 15 residues long. V was clipped by 0 bases and J by 3 bases; unmatched bases: 6. CDR1 and CDR2 from the germline V gene are SGHRS and YFSETQ. The CDR3 loop reads CASSLDRGQYYEQYF. The CDR3 DNA sequence: TGCGCCAGCAGCTTGGACAGGGGTCAGTACTACGAGCAGTACTTC.

The gene calls are TRBV7-9 and TRBJ2-1; 7 bases align to TRBD1. J lost 8 bases, V lost 5 bases, and 12 bases had no gene match. The CDR3 is made up of 15 amino acids. CDR1 and CDR2 (germline): SEHNR, FQNEAQ (reference sequence). This CDR3 reads CASSLGQTARDEQFF. In nucleotides, the CDR3 is TGTGCCAGCAGCCTGGGACAGACAGCAAGGGATGAGCAGTTCTTC.

This chain joins TRBV29-1 and TRBJ2-5; 7 positions agree with TRBD1. Germline CDR1 reads SQVTM; CDR2 reads ANQGSEA. The CDR3 totals 16 residues. V trimming: 1 base; J trimming: 5 bases; junction bases outside the gene matches: 13. Here the CDR3 DNA reads TGCAGCGTTGAAGGACAGGGATTCATCAAATCGGAGACCCAGTACTTC. Protein: CSVEGQGFIKSETQYF.

This sequence joins TRBV7-6 and TRBJ2-2, with a possible D match to TRBD1 (6 bases). With 2 bases removed from V and 4 bases from J, the gap between germline ends came to 11 bases. The CDR3 contains 15 residues. Germline CDR1 is SGHVS and CDR2 is FNYEAQ. The CDR3, as DNA: TGTGCCAGCAGCTTACTTCAGGGGAGCACCGGGGAGCTGTTTTTT. This gives the protein CASSLLQGSTGELFF.

CDR3 sequence reads: CASSPGPNEQFF. The DNA for the CDR3 is TGTGCCAGCAGCCCTGGGCCCAATGAGCAGTTCTTC. This sequence joins TRBV13 and TRBJ2-1; D gene uncertain. Germline CDR1 and CDR2: PRHDT and FYEKMQ (reference sequence). This CDR3 contains 12 residues. The V end was cut by 5 bases, the J end by 6 bases, with 8 bases between.

This chain connects TRBV10-3 to TRBJ1-1; 7 bases are a match to TRBD1. The CDR3 runs 14 residues. The V and J ends lost 2 bases and 5 bases, in that order; junction bases with no gene match: 5. CDR1 ENHRY and CDR2 SYGVKD come from the germline V gene. The CDR3 here is CAISEPQTGTEAFF. As DNA, the CDR3 is TGTGCCATCAGTGAGCCACAGACAGGGACTGAAGCTTTCTTT.

J is TRBJ2-7 and V is TRBV7-9; D is uncertain. CDR3 length equals 13 residues. V lost 8 bases and J lost 7, with 18 bases in between. Germline-derived CDR1 and CDR2 are SEHNR and FQNEAQ (reference sequence). CDR3 sequence: CASGSRFPEEQYF. The CDR3 nucleotides are TGTGCCAGCGGGTCCAGGTTCCCAGAGGAGCAGTACTTC.

The chain recombines TRBV6-2 or TRBV6-3 with TRBJ2-5; 14 nucleotides align to TRBD2. The CDR3 has 18 amino acids. Per germline, CDR1 MNHEY and CDR2 SVGEGT. J gave up 1 base and V 1 base, and 5 bases lay outside the gene matches. The CDR3 loop is CASSYWTGLAGVQETQYF. The DNA for the CDR3 is TGTGCCAGCAGTTACTGGACGGGACTAGCGGGGGTCCAAGAGACCCAGTACTTC.

This clone has a single count. The gene calls are TRBV6-1 and TRBJ2-2; 8 bases are shared with TRBD1. The V gene's germline CDR1 is MNHNS and CDR2 SASEGT. The CDR3 contains 18 residues. V lost 4 bases to trimming and J lost 4 bases; unmatched junction nucleotides: 14. CDR3 protein: CASSAPSIFTGGTGELFF. As DNA, the CDR3 is TGTGCCAGCAGTGCGCCCTCAATTTTCACAGGGGGCACCGGGGAGCTGTTTTTT.

CDR3 sequence reads: CASSQNRGHEQFF. The CDR3 coding sequence is TGTGCCAGCAGCCAAAACAGGGGGCATGAGCAGTTCTTC. The V and J genes are TRBV3-1 (or the pseudogene TRBV3-2) and TRBJ2-1, with 9 nucleotides matching TRBD1. The germline V gene has CDR1 LGHDT and CDR2 YNNKEL (reference sequence). With V trimmed by 2 bases and J by 8 bases, 1 base remained unmatched. The length of the CDR3 is 13 residues.

The chain employs TRBV5-6 and TRBJ1-2; TRBD1 agrees at 9 bases. Per the germline V gene, CDR1 is SGHDT and CDR2 is YYEEEE. The CDR3 length is 15 residues. Trimming removed 1 base from V and 8 bases from J; junction bases left unmatched: 9. CDR3 sequence (DNA): TGTGCCAGCAGCTTGTTTAGGGACAGGGACAAGGGCTACACCTTC. Its protein product is CASSLFRDRDKGYTF.

The gene calls are TRBV6-2 or TRBV6-3 and TRBJ2-3; TRBD1 agrees at 10 bases. This CDR3 is 17 amino acids long. Germline CDR1 MNHEY, CDR2 SVGEGT. Losses at the gene ends were 5 bases for V and 1 base for J; bases not matched to a gene: 9. CDR3 sequence: CASSRRTGGSRTDTQYF. For the CDR3, the DNA is TGTGCCAGCAGTAGACGGACAGGGGGAAGTCGCACAGATACGCAGTATTTT.

The chain combines TRBV29-1 with TRBJ2-3; 8 bases match TRBD1. Germline V gene lookup returns CDR1 SQVTM and CDR2 ANQGSEA. The length of the CDR3 is 14 residues. V lost 3 bases to trimming and J lost 3 bases; unmatched junction nucleotides: 5. In nucleotides, the CDR3 is TGCAGCGTTGATAGAGACAGGGGAACAGATACGCAGTATTTT. This sequence encodes CSVDRDRGTDTQYF.

In its sample, this clone was seen a few times. The chain joins TRBV2 to TRBJ2-7, with no clear D. The germline V gene has CDR1 SNHLY and CDR2 FYNNEI. The CDR3 extends over 12 amino acids. Trimming removed 4 bases from V and 3 bases from J, with 7 bases in between. The DNA for the CDR3 is TGTGCCAGCAGTGTAACGAGCTACGAGCAGTACTTC. Translation gives CASSVTSYEQYF.

V usage is TRBV7-9 and J usage is TRBJ2-1, with D possibly TRBD1 on 5 matching bases. The V gene lost 3 bases and the J gene lost 2 bases, with 20 bases spanning the gap. Germline-derived CDR1 and CDR2 are SEHNR and FQNEAQ (reference sequence). This CDR3 region has 18 residues. The CDR3 bases are TGTGCCAGCAGCTTCGACAGCATGCGGCGGAGCCCCTACAATGAGCAGTTCTTC. Protein: CASSFDSMRRSPYNEQFF.

There are a few counts of this clone. The chain carries TRBV3-1 (or the pseudogene TRBV3-2) and TRBJ2-1; 11 nucleotides align to TRBD2. This CDR3 spans 16 amino acids. Trimming took 2 bases from V and 7 from J; bases not matched to a gene: 7. Germline-derived CDR1 and CDR2 are LGHDT and YNNKEL (reference sequence). DNA of the CDR3: TGTGCCAGCAGCCAAATTAGCGGGGGGGTGGTGAATGAGCAGTTCTTC. It is translated as CASSQISGGVVNEQFF.

The chain uses TRBV9 and TRBJ2-7, with 9 bases aligning to TRBD1. V was pared by 3 bases and J by 4 bases, with 8 bases of the junction left unmatched. The V gene's germline CDR1 is SGDLS and CDR2 YYNGEE. This CDR3 region has 15 residues. The CDR3 region is CASSARTGAWYEQYF. In DNA form, the CDR3 reads TGTGCCAGCAGCGCCCGGACAGGGGCTTGGTACGAGCAGTACTTC.

The genes are TRBV30 and TRBJ1-1, with D uncertain. The CDR3 is made up of 13 amino acids. CDR1 is GTSNPN, CDR2 SVGIG, per germline (reference sequence). The V gene lost 0 bases and the J gene lost 10 bases, with 15 bases spanning the gap. In nucleotides, the CDR3 is TGTGCCTGGAGTGTACAAGAGGGTGTGTCAGCTTTCTTT. It codes for CAWSVQEGVSAFF.

This clone is judged medium-sized. The chain recombines TRBV7-8 with TRBJ1-2, with a weak D call TRBD1 (5 bases). CDR3 length: 16 amino acids. V lost 2 bases to trimming and J lost 0 bases, with 13 bases between them. From germline, CDR1 is SGHVS and CDR2 FQNEAQ. The CDR3 region is CASSLRADTSNYGYTF. The CDR3 DNA reads as TGTGCCAGCAGCTTACGGGCGGACACCTCTAACTATGGCTACACCTTC.

The chain recombines TRBV6-5 with TRBJ1-5, with D possibly TRBD1 on 6 matching bases. Germline V gives CDR1 MNHEY, CDR2 SVGAGI. Deletions cut 0 bases from V and 1 base from J, with 10 bases between. CDR3 length equals 16 residues. In DNA, the CDR3 is TGTGCCAGCAGTTACTCAGCGGGGGCCAGCAATCAGCCCCAGCATTTT. Residues: CASSYSAGASNQPQHF.

The chain recombines TRBV7-2 with TRBJ1-2; D gene uncertain. CDR3 size: 15 residues. Trimming stripped 1 base from V and 8 bases from J, with 17 bases between. CDR1 is SGHTA and CDR2 is FQGNSA in the germline V gene. The CDR3 protein is CASSLERSALGGYTF. As DNA, the CDR3 is TGTGCCAGCAGCTTAGAGCGGAGCGCCTTGGGGGGCTACACCTTC.